This T cell receptor beta chain originates from a study of T cell changes during pregnancy in multiple sclerosis. Germline CDR1 and CDR2: SGHAT and FQNNGV. Trimming took off 0 bases at V and 4 bases at J, with 16 bases between the two ends. There are 17 residues in the CDR3. Using immunoSEQ multiplex PCR, the repertoire was profiled, and TCRdb retains in-frame clones only, with some absent. The sample includes roughly 63,000 clones, about 92% of them seen just once. This clonotype originated in a female donor in good health, enrolled as a control in a pregnancy study. The source material was peripheral blood, sampled in the second trimester of pregnancy. This chain uses TRBV11-2 with TRBJ2-1, with D tentatively TRBD2 (6 bases). Here the CDR3 reads CASSLDPAGRAYNEQFF. In DNA, the CDR3 is TGTGCCAGCAGCTTAGATCCGGCGGGAAGGGCTTACAATGAGCAGTTCTTC. Supplemented by reference TRBV11-2 and TRBJ2-1, the full variable domain reads EAGVAQSPRYKIIEKRQSVAFWCNPISGHATLYWYQQILGQGPKLLIQFQNNGVVDDSQLPKDRFSAERLKGVDSTLKIQPAKLEDSAVYLCASSLDPAGRAYNEQFFGPGTRLTVL.